These 19 T cell receptor beta chains originate from one sample sequenced in a study of shared clonotypes between healthy human individuals. The table came from immunoSEQ multiplex PCR; TCRdb's copy has only in-frame clones and leaves some out. The sample consists of more than 2 million clones, just under 95% of them appearing once. CD45RO-negative, CCR7-selected cells formed the naive CD8 fraction, which excluded terminally differentiated effector memory CD45RA+ cells. Sequences were obtained from naive CD8+ T cells sorted from blood. The receptors were gathered from a man between 18 and 29 years old in good health.

CDR3 loop: CASSYSSGFTDTQYF. The CDR3 bases are TGTGCCAGCAGTTACTCCTCAGGGTTCACAGATACGCAGTATTTT. This chain uses TRBV6-5 with TRBJ2-3; D may be TRBD1 (5 bases). This CDR3 has 15 amino acids. Trimming took 0 bases from V and 2 from J, leaving 9 bases between them. Germline values: CDR1 MNHEY, CDR2 SVGAGI.

The rearrangement joins TRBV5-1 to TRBJ2-1; 7 positions match TRBD2. CDR3 length: 14 amino acids. Germline V gene lookup returns CDR1 SGHRS and CDR2 YFSETQ. After removal of 2 bases from V and 6 bases from J, the junction contained 5 bases not matched to a gene. The CDR3 DNA follows: TGCGCCAGCAGCTTCGCGGGAGCCTTCAATGAGCAGTTCTTC. It specifies CASSFAGAFNEQFF.

The genes are TRBV27 and TRBJ2-2; D not resolved. This CDR3 spans 16 amino acids. From germline, CDR1 is MNHEY and CDR2 SMNVEV (reference sequence). V lost 3 bases and J 6 bases, leaving 17 bases between the germline ends. CDR3 in DNA: TGTGCCAGCAGTTTTGACCCACTCACGTACCCCGGGGAGCTGTTTTTT. Translating gives CASSFDPLTYPGELFF.

V is TRBV9 and J is TRBJ2-2, with unresolved D. V was clipped by 0 bases and J by 6 bases, with 15 bases between them. Germline V CDR1 and CDR2: SGDLS, YYNGEE. The length of the CDR3 is 16 residues. CDR3 sequence (DNA): TGTGCCAGCAGCGTAGTTAGCTATTCAACGGCCGGGGAGCTGTTTTTT. Encoded protein: CASSVVSYSTAGELFF. Full variable domain (remainder filled in from reference TRBV9 and TRBJ2-2): DSGVTQTPKHLITATGQRVTLRCSPRSGDLSVYWYQQSLDQGLQFLIQYYNGEERAKGNILERFSAQQFPDLHSELNLSSLELGDSALYFCASSVVSYSTAGELFFGEGSRLTVL.

Points on this clone: The same CDR3 arises from other DNA sequences in this sample as well. This chain joins TRBV20-1 and TRBJ2-7; D is unresolved. V gave up 4 bases and J gave up 2 bases, with 6 bases separating them. The CDR3 is 11 residues long. Germline assignment: CDR1 DFQATT and CDR2 SNEGSKA (reference sequence). CDR3 sequence reads: CSATRAYEQYF. CDR3 nucleotides: TGCAGTGCTACTAGGGCCTACGAGCAGTACTTC.

With regard to this clone: Different DNA sequences within this sample yield the same CDR3. The chain has TRBV5-4 and TRBJ2-7; TRBD1 aligns across 8 bases. The ends lost 5 bases at V and 1 base at J; junction bases unmatched: 8. This CDR3 comprises 15 residues. Germline-derived CDR1 and CDR2 are SGHNT and YYREEE (reference sequence). CDR3 region: CASSLGQGGSYEQYF. CDR3 nucleotides: TGTGCCAGCAGTTTAGGACAGGGTGGATCCTACGAGCAGTACTTC.

The rearrangement uses TRBV30 and TRBJ1-5; D perhaps matches TRBD1 (5 bases). The ends were cut back, 1 base at V and 8 bases at J, with 9 bases in the middle. Per the germline V gene, CDR1 is GTSNPN and CDR2 is SVGIG (reference sequence). The CDR3 has 12 amino acids. CDR3 bases: TGTGCCTGGAGTGACCAGGGCGAGCCCCAGCATTTT. It translates to CAWSDQGEPQHF.

Note on this clone: Its ends do not fully match the called genes, so a read error is possible. The chain carries TRBV5-1 and TRBJ2-4; D may be TRBD1 or TRBD2 (5 bases each). The CDR3 is 13 residues long. Germline assignment: CDR1 SGHRS and CDR2 YFSETQ. The CDR3 nucleotides read TGCGCCAGCAGCTTGGGAAAACCGGGACCGAATAACTTC. Translating gives CASSLGKPGPNNF. Variable domain in full (rest from reference TRBV5-1 and TRBJ2-4): KAGVTQTPRYLIKTRGQQVTLSCSPISGHRSVSWYQQTPGQGLQFLFEYFSETQRNKGNFPGRFSGRQFSNSRSEMNVSTLELGDSALYLCASSLGKPGPNNFGAGTRLSVL.

The chain recombines TRBV5-6 with TRBJ1-2; TRBD1 aligns across 10 bases. The CDR3 covers 17 residues. From germline, CDR1 is SGHDT and CDR2 YYEEEE. Trimming cost V 4 bases and J 0 bases; bases outside gene matches: 9. DNA of the CDR3: TGTGCCAGCAGCATCGGACAGGGGGGGACTACTAACTATGGCTACACCTTC. Translated, it gives CASSIGQGGTTNYGYTF.

J is TRBJ2-7 and V is TRBV2, with TRBD2 matching over 7 bases. V lost 6 bases and J lost 3; bases outside the gene matches: 17. Germline loops: CDR1 SNHLY, CDR2 FYNNEI. The CDR3 spans 17 residues. CDR3 protein: CASRSGVSREFLYEQYF. CDR3 bases: TGTGCCAGCAGGTCGGGAGTCTCGCGGGAGTTTCTCTACGAGCAGTACTTC.

V usage is TRBV15 and J usage is TRBJ1-2; D not certain. The CDR3 extends over 13 amino acids. The V gene lost 4 bases and the J gene lost 4 bases, with 10 bases spanning the gap. CDR1 LNHNV and CDR2 YYDKDF come from the germline V gene (reference sequence). DNA for the CDR3: TGTGCCACCAGCAACAGTCCGCTCTATGGCTACACCTTC. Residues: CATSNSPLYGYTF.

In the case of this clone: Other DNA sequences in this specimen translate into the identical CDR3. The rearrangement joins TRBV4-1 to TRBJ1-1; weak D call: TRBD1 (5 bases). From germline, CDR1 is MGHRA and CDR2 YSYEKL. Trimming pared 3 bases from V and 2 bases from J, leaving 13 bases between. This CDR3 is 15 amino acids long. CDR3 bases: TGCGCCAGCAGCCATCCTCAGGGCCTTAACACTGAAGCTTTCTTT. The encoded protein is CASSHPQGLNTEAFF.

J is TRBJ2-7 and V is TRBV25-1, with 7 bases aligning to TRBD2. This CDR3 is 16 amino acids long. Germline-derived CDR1 and CDR2 are MGHDK and SYGVNS. V dropped 3 bases and J dropped 2; count of bases not matched to a gene: 10. In DNA form, the CDR3 reads TGTGCCAGCAGTGATTTCGGAGGTGGGGGGGCCTACGAGCAGTACTTC. This gives the protein CASSDFGGGGAYEQYF.

The CDR3 protein is CASSLSVGGETYEQYF. CDR3 in DNA: TGTGCCAGCAGCTTAAGCGTTGGGGGGGAGACCTACGAGCAGTACTTC. V gene TRBV7-9 combines with J gene TRBJ2-7, with 7 positions matching TRBD2. CDR3 length: 16 residues. Germline V gene data show CDR1 as SEHNR and CDR2 as FQNEAQ (reference sequence). Trimming at V came to 2 bases and at J to 2 bases, leaving 9 bases not matched to a gene.

J is TRBJ1-1 and V is TRBV6-5; 9 bases agree with TRBD1. The CDR3 is 15 residues long. Germline loops: CDR1 MNHEY, CDR2 SVGAGI. With 5 bases clipped from V and 2 bases from J, the junction kept 6 bases outside the gene matches. The CDR3 spells CASSQLTGGNTEAFF. The CDR3, as DNA: TGTGCCAGCAGTCAACTAACAGGGGGCAACACTGAAGCTTTCTTT.

The chain recombines TRBV11-3 with TRBJ2-5; tentative D call: TRBD1 (5 bases). The CDR3 is 13 amino acids. The V gene's germline CDR1 is SGHNT and CDR2 YENEEA. V was trimmed by 2 bases and J by 5 bases, leaving 9 bases between them. DNA of the CDR3: TGTGCCAGCAGCTTACAGGGCGGTGAGACCCAGTACTTC. It codes for CASSLQGGETQYF.

The chain carries TRBV2 and TRBJ2-2, with 8 bases identical to TRBD1. There are 14 residues in the CDR3. Germline V lookup: CDR1 SNHLY, CDR2 FYNNEI. The V and J ends lost 8 bases and 3 bases, in that order; junction bases with no gene match: 5. CDR3 in DNA: TGTGCCAGCCGACAGGGGATGGACACCGGGGAGCTGTTTTTT. Its protein product is CASRQGMDTGELFF.

This clone was seen once. The chain employs TRBV28 and TRBJ1-2; 8 bases are shared with TRBD1. The J segment lost 4 bases and the V segment lost 2 bases, leaving 12 bases of the junction unmatched. The CDR3 loop spans 17 amino acids. CDR1 and CDR2 from the germline V gene are MDHEN and SYDVKM. The CDR3, as DNA: TGTGCCAGCAGTTTAGTCTCCAGGGGGCTGTGGGGCTATGGCTACACCTTC. Protein: CASSLVSRGLWGYGYTF.

The gene calls are TRBV27 and TRBJ1-2; 9 positions match TRBD1. V shed 5 bases, J shed 2 bases, and the junction held 12 bases outside the gene matches. This CDR3 region has 17 residues. CDR1 and CDR2 from the germline V gene are MNHEY and SMNVEV (reference sequence). The CDR3 DNA reads TGTGCCAGCAGTCTGGGACCCGGGACAGGGAACAACTATGGCTACACCTTC. Its protein is CASSLGPGTGNNYGYTF.